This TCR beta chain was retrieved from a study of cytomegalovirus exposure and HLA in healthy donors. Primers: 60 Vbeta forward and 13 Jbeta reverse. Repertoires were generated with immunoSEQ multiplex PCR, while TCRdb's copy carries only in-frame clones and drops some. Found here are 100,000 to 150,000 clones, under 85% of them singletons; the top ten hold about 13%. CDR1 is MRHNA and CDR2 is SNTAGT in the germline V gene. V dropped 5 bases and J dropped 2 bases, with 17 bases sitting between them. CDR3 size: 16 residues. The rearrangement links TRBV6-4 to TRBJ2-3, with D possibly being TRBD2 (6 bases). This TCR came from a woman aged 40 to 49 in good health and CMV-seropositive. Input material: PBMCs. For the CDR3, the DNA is TGTGCCAGCAGTATCGGAGGGCCGTCCCACACAGATACGCAGTATTTT. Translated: CASSIGGPSHTDTQYF.